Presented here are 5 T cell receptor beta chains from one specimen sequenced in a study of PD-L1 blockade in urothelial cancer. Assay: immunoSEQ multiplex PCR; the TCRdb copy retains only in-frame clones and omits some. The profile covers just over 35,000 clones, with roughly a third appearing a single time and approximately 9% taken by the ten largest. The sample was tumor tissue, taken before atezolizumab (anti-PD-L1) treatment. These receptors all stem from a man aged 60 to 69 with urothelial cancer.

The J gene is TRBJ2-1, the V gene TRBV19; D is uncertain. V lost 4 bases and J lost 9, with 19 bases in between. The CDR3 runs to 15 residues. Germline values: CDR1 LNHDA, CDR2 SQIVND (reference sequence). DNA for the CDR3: TGTGCCAGTAGTAAGGAAGGGATCAACTGGGGTGAGCAGTTCTTC. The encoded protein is CASSKEGINWGEQFF.

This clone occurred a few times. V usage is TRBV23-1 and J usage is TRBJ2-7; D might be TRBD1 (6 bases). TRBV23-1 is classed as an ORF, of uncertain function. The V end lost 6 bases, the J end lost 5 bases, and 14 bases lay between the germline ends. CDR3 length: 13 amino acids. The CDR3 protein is CASSLAGDNEQYF. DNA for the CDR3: TGCGCCAGCAGCTTGGCAGGGGACAACGAGCAGTACTTC.

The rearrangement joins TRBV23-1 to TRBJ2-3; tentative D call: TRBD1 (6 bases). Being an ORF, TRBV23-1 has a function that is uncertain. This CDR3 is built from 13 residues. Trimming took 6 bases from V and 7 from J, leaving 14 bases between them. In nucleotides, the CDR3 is TGCGCCAGCAGCCAAGAACAGGGAAATACGCAGTATTTT. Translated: CASSQEQGNTQYF.

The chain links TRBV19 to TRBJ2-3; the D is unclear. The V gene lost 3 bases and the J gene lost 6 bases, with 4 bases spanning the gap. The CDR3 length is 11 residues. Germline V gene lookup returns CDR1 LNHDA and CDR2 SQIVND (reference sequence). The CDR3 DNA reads TGTGCCAGTAGTATCAGGGATACGCAGTATTTT. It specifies CASSIRDTQYF.

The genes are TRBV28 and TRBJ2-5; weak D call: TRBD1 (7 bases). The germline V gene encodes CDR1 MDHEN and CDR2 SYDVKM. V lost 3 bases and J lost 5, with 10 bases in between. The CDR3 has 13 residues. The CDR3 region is CASSLAGGETQYF. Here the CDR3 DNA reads TGTGCCAGCAGTTTGGCAGGGGGGGAGACCCAGTACTTC.